This T cell receptor beta chain came from a study of blood T cell repertoires in COVID-19. Per the original methods: The assay estimated nucleated cells by amplifying reference gene primers. TCRdb keeps only in-frame clones here, not all; method: immunoSEQ multiplex PCR. The V and J calls and clone size come from that table; D and trimming were worked out from the DNA. The sample lists fewer than 300,000 clones, roughly four fifths occurring once. The study assigned cohorts using participant-reported clinical history. The germline CDR1 and CDR2 sequences are KGHSH and LQKENI. This CDR3 comprises 12 residues. Trimming removed 9 bases from V and 2 bases from J, with 10 bases in between.

This sequence originates from a man between 35 and 55 years old who had been exposed to COVID-19. The chain uses TRBV18 and TRBJ1-1; TRBD1 might be the D (5 bases). The sequencing input was PBMCs or T cells enriched from blood (not recorded which). The CDR3 here is CASSGGNTEAFF. The CDR3 DNA follows: TGTGCCAGTTCCGGGGGTAACACTGAAGCTTTCTTT.